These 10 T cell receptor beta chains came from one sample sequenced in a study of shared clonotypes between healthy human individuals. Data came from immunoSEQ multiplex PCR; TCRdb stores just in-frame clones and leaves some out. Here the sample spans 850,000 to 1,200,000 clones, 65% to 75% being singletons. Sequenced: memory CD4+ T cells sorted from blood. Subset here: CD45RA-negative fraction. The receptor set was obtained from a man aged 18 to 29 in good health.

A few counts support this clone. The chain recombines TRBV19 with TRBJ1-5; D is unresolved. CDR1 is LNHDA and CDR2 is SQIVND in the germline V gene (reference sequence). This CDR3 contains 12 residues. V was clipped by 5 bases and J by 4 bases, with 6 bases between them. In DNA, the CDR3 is TGTGCCAGTAGTGCTGTAAATCAGCCCCAGCATTTT. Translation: CASSAVNQPQHF.

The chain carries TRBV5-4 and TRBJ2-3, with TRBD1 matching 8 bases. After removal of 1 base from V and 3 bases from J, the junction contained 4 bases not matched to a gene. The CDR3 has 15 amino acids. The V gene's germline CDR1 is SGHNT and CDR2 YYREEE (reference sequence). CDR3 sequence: CASSLPDRVTDTQYF. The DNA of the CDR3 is TGTGCCAGCAGCTTGCCGGACAGGGTGACAGATACGCAGTATTTT.

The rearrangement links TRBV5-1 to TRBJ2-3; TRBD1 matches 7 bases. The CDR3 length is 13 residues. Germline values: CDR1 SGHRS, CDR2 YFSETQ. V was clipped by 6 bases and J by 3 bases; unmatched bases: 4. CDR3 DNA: TGCGCCAGCATGACACAGGGGACAGATACGCAGTATTTT. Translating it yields CASMTQGTDTQYF.

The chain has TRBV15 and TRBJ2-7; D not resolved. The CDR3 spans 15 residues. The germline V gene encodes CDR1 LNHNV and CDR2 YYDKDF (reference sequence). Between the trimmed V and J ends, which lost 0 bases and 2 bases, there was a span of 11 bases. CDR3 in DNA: TGTGCCACCAGCAGAGATCCGCCAGGCACCTACGAGCAGTACTTC. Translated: CATSRDPPGTYEQYF.

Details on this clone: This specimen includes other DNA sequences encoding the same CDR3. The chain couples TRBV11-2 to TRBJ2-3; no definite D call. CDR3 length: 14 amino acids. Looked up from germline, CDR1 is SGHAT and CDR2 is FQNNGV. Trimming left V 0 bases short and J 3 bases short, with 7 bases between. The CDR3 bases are TGTGCCAGCAGCTTAGAAGGCCTGACAGATACGCAGTATTTT. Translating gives CASSLEGLTDTQYF. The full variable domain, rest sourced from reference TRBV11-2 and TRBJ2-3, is EAGVAQSPRYKIIEKRQSVAFWCNPISGHATLYWYQQILGQGPKLLIQFQNNGVVDDSQLPKDRFSAERLKGVDSTLKIQPAKLEDSAVYLCASSLEGLTDTQYFGPGTRLTVL.

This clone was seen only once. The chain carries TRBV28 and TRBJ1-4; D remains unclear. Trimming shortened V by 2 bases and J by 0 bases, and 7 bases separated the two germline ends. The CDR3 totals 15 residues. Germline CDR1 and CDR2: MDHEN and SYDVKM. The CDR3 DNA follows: TGTGCCAGCAGTTTACCGCAGTCAACTAATGAAAAACTGTTTTTT. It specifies CASSLPQSTNEKLFF.

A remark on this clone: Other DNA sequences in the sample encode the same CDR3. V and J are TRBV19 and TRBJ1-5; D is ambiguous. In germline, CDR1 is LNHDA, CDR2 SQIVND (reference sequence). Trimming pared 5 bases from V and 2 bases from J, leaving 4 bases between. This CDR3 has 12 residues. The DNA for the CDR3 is TGTGCCAGTAGTCTGCGCAATCAGCCCCAGCATTTT. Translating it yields CASSLRNQPQHF.

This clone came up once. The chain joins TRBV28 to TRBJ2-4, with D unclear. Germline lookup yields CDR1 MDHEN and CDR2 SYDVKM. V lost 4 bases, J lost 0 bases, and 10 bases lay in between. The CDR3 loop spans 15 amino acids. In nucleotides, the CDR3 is TGTGCCAGCAGTTCCCAAAACTTAGCCAAAAACATTCAGTACTTC. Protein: CASSSQNLAKNIQYF. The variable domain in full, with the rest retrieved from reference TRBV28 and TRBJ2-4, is DVKVTQSSRYLVKRTGEKVFLECVQDMDHENMFWYRQDPGLGLRLIYFSYDVKMKEKGDIPEGYSVSREKKERFSLILESASTNQTSMYLCASSSQNLAKNIQYFGAGTRLSVL.

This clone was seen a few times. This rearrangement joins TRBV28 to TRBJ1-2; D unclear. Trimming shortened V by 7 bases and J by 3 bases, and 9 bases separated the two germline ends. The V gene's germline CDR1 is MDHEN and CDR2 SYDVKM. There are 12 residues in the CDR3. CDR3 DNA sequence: TGTGCCAGCAAAGGCCAGTACTATGGCTACACCTTC. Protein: CASKGQYYGYTF.

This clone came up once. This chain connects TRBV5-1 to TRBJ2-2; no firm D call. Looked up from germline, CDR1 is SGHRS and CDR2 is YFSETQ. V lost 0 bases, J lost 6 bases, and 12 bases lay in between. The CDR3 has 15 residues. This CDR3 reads CASSLVTAVPGELFF. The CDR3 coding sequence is TGCGCCAGCAGCTTGGTCACGGCGGTCCCCGGGGAGCTGTTTTTT.